These T cell receptor beta chains were read from a single sample in a study of blood T cells in healthy people across ages. TCRdb re-derived calls from the 5' RACE reads in MiXCR, one entry per CDR3 protein. This table holds about 1.5 million distinct CDR3 sequences, approximately 39% found once. Sequencing input: blood. Receptor source: a woman aged 18 to 35 in good health. Both conserved end residues are part of each CDR3. A D gene is named only where the DNA matches it firmly. Not all rows give a size; the values are once, few, many and, for expanded clones, a class.

clone size,D gene,J gene,V gene,CDR3 protein,CDR3 DNA
-,-,TRBJ1-1,TRBV12-3/TRBV12-4,CASSLPRGIEAFF,TGTGCCAGCAGCCTCCCCCGTGGCATTGAAGCTTTCTTT
-,-,TRBJ2-5,TRBV25-1,CASSAPGRLNEQYF,TGTGCCAGCAGTGCCCCGGGACGGCTCAATGAGCAGTACTTC
few,-,TRBJ2-3,TRBV4-3,CASSQDRLANTDTQYF,TGCGCCAGCAGCCAAGATAGGCTAGCGAATACAGATACGCAGTATTTT
-,-,TRBJ2-7,TRBV7-2,CASSLTTEQYF,TGTGCCAGCAGCTTGACCACAGAGCAGTACTTC
-,-,TRBJ1-1,TRBV6-1,CASHEEGRWGTEAFF,TGTGCCAGCCACGAGGAGGGCAGGTGGGGCACTGAAGCTTTCTTT
-,TRBD2,TRBJ2-7,TRBV7-2,CASSLALGGRIPYEQYF,TGTGCCAGCAGCTTAGCGCTGGGAGGGAGAATCCCCTACGAGCAGTACTTC
-,TRBD1,TRBJ2-7,TRBV10-3,CATSGGGEQYF,TGTGCCACTTCAGGGGGCGGCGAGCAGTACTTC
few,-,TRBJ2-5,TRBV7-9,CAGSQETQYF,TGTGCCGGCAGCCAGGAGACCCAGTACTTC
many,-,TRBJ2-7,TRBV2,CASSEKVRISYEQYF,TGTGCCAGCAGTGAAAAGGTCAGGATTTCCTACGAGCAGTACTTC
-,-,TRBJ2-2,TRBV4-3,CASSRGLPSRVTGELFF,TGCGCCAGCAGCCGGGGACTCCCCTCGAGGGTCACCGGGGAGCTGTTTTTT
-,-,TRBJ2-3,TRBV5-6,CASSLLGSSSTDTQYF,TGTGCCAGCAGCTTGCTGGGCAGTTCTAGCACAGATACGCAGTATTTT
few,-,TRBJ1-2,TRBV9,CASSAAGAYGYTF,TGTGCCAGCAGCGCCGCAGGGGCCTATGGCTACACCTTC
many,-,TRBJ2-7,TRBV29-1,CSVETGEREYEQYF,TGCAGCGTTGAGACAGGGGAGCGGGAGTACGAGCAGTACTTC
few,-,TRBJ2-2,TRBV12-3/TRBV12-4,CASSSPSGGVGELFF,TGTGCCAGCAGTTCGCCGTCAGGCGGAGTCGGGGAGCTGTTTTTT
-,TRBD1,TRBJ1-2,TRBV6-5,CAGSYMGQGNGYTF,TGTGCCGGCAGTTACATGGGACAGGGAAATGGCTACACCTTC
-,-,TRBJ2-6,TRBV7-9,CASSQPLSGANVLTF,TGTGCCAGCAGCCAGCCTCTCTCTGGGGCCAACGTCCTGACTTTC
few,-,TRBJ2-5,TRBV7-2,CASRHGRTPKETQYF,TGTGCCAGCAGGCATGGGAGGACCCCTAAAGAGACCCAGTACTTC